This TCR beta chain stems from a study of identical twins. V was clipped by 2 bases and J by 0 bases, with 17 bases between them. The germline V gene encodes CDR1 DFQATT and CDR2 SNEGSKA (reference sequence). The CDR3 spans 16 residues. Through template switching, a universal primer site was introduced, and the cDNA contained unique molecular identifiers. TCRdb fed the 5' RACE reads into MiXCR, producing one record per CDR3 protein. The repertoire includes around 550,000 distinct CDR3 sequences, roughly 15% of them detected once, and around 0.48% sits in the top ten. These data also formed part of another study, on yellow fever vaccine responses in identical twins.

The chain carries TRBV20-1 and TRBJ2-7; possibly TRBD2 for D (6 bases). The sequenced material came from CD4+ T cells sorted from blood. The receptor was derived from a woman between 18 and 29 years old in good health. CDR3 region: CSARNQPSVLSYEQYF. CDR3 DNA sequence: TGCAGTGCTAGAAACCAGCCTAGCGTCCTCTCCTACGAGCAGTACTTC.